What follows are 6 T cell receptor beta chains derived from one specimen sequenced in a study of read filtering for tumor transcriptome and immune sequencing. Molecular barcoded adaptors covering alpha/delta and beta/gamma chains were used on about 0.4 ug RNA. MiXCR, run by TCRdb on the reads, gives a single entry per CDR3 protein. This table has about 40,000 distinct CDR3 sequences, roughly 13% appearing once. Sequenced material: a population of CD138-negative cells sorted from bone marrow. These receptors all come from a donor older than 35 with multiple myeloma.

Points on this clonotype: This sequence may be a read error, since a much larger clone differs from it by one base. J is TRBJ2-1 and V is TRBV29-1; D may match TRBD1 or TRBD2 (5 bases each). The germline gives CDR1 SQVTM, CDR2 ANQGSEA. Trimming left V 4 bases short and J 3 bases short, with 13 bases between. The CDR3 extends over 14 amino acids. The CDR3 nucleotides read TGCAGCGTTGTCCCAGGGACGGGCTACAATGAGCAGTTCTTC. Its translation is CSVVPGTGYNEQFF.

This clonotype was seen a handful of times. This sequence may be a read error, since a much larger clone differs from it by one base. The J gene is TRBJ2-1, the V gene TRBV28, with TRBD2 identical over 10 bases. V was clipped by 7 bases and J by 3 bases; unmatched bases: 6. The length of the CDR3 is 15 residues. Per germline, CDR1 MDHEN and CDR2 SYDVKM. CDR3 in amino acids: CASTPSGGGYNEQFF. The CDR3 region has the DNA TGTGCCAGCACCCCTAGCGGGGGAGGCTACAATGAGCAGTTCTTC.

The V gene is TRBV6-6, the J gene TRBJ1-5; 10 bases align to TRBD1. The CDR3 is 17 residues long. Germline CDR1 MNHNY, CDR2 SVGAGI (reference sequence). The trim removed 1 base at V and 7 bases at J, leaving 10 bases unmatched. The CDR3 coding sequence is TGTGCCAGCAGTTACTACCGGGACAGGGGATCGGGGCAGCCCCAGCATTTT. Translation: CASSYYRDRGSGQPQHF.

This clonotype appeared many times. The chain joins TRBV12-3 or TRBV12-4 to TRBJ1-5; TRBD1 matches 7 bases. V lost 6 bases, J lost 4 bases, and 6 bases stayed unmatched. This CDR3 region has 14 residues. The CDR3 bases are TGTGCCAGCAGCTGGGGACAGTCTAATCAGCCCCAGCATTTT. This encodes CASSWGQSNQPQHF.

This clonotype was seen at least ten times. V is TRBV12-3 or TRBV12-4 and J is TRBJ1-5; the D gene is possibly TRBD1 (6 bases). The CDR3 spans 14 residues. V dropped 6 bases and J dropped 5 bases, with 14 bases sitting between them. CDR3 nucleotides: TGTGCCAGCAGCGCAACAGGGCAACATCAGCCCCAGCATTTT. Translation gives CASSATGQHQPQHF.

This clonotype has a count of ten or more. CDR3 sequence reads: CASSQDWGPEQYF. The CDR3 region has the DNA TGTGCCAGCAGCCAAGATTGGGGACCCGAGCAGTACTTC. This chain links TRBV14 with TRBJ2-7; the D gene could be TRBD1 or TRBD2 (5 bases each). This CDR3 is built from 13 residues. Trimming left V 0 bases short and J 6 bases short, with 9 bases between. Germline CDR1 reads SGHDN; CDR2 reads FVKESK. Full variable domain (remainder filled in from reference TRBV14 and TRBJ2-7): EAGVTQFPSHSVIEKGQTVTLRCDPISGHDNLYWYRRVMGKEIKFLLHFVKESKQDESGMPNNRFLAERTGGTYSTLKVQPAELEDSGVYFCASSQDWGPEQYFGPGTRLTVT.